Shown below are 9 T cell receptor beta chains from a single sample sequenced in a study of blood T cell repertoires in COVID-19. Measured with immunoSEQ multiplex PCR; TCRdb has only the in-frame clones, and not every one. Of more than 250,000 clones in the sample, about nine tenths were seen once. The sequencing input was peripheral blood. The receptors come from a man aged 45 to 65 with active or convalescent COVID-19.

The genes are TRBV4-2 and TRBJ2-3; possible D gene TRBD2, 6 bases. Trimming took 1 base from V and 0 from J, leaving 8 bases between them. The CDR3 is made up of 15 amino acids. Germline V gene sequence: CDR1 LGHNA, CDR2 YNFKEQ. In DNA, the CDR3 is TGTGCCAGCAGCCAAGTTGCGGGGAGCACAGATACGCAGTATTTT. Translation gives CASSQVAGSTDTQYF.

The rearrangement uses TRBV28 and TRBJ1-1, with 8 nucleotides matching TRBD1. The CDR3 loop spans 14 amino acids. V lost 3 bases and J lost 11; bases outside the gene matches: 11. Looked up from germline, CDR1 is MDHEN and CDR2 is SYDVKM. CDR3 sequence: CASSLEAGGVRAFF. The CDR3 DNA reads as TGTGCCAGCAGTTTGGAGGCAGGGGGCGTACGGGCTTTCTTT.

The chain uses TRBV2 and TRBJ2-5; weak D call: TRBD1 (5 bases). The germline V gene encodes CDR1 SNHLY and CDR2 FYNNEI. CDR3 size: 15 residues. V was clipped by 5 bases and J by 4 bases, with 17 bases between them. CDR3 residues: CASSSKGLGRETQYF. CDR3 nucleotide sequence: TGTGCCAGCAGTTCCAAGGGGCTAGGGCGAGAGACCCAGTACTTC.

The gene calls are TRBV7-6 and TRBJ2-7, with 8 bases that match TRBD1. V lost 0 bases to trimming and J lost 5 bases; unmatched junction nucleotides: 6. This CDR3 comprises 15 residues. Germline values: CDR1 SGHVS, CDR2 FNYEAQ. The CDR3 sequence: CASSLAGQGEHEQYF. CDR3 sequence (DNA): TGTGCCAGCAGCTTAGCTGGACAGGGTGAGCACGAGCAGTACTTC.

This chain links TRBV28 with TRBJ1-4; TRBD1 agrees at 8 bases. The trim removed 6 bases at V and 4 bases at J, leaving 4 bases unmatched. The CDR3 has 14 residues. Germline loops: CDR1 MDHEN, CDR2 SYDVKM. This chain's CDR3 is CASSGDRINEKLFF. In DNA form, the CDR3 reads TGTGCCAGCAGCGGGGACAGGATTAATGAAAAACTGTTTTTT.

CDR3 nucleotide sequence: TGTGCCAGCAGTTTCTGGCAGGGTGGCTCTGGGGCCAACGTCCTGACTTTC. Residues: CASSFWQGGSGANVLTF. The V and J genes are TRBV28 and TRBJ2-6; perhaps TRBD1 as D (5 bases). From germline, CDR1 is MDHEN and CDR2 SYDVKM. The CDR3 has 17 amino acids. V lost 3 bases to trimming and J lost 0 bases, with 12 bases between them.

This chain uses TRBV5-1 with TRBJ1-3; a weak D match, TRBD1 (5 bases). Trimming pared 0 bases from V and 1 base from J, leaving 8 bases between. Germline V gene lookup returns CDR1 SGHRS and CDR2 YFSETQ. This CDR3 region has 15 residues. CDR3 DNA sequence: TGCGCCAGCAGCTTGGTAGGGGATTCTGGAAACACCATATATTTT. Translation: CASSLVGDSGNTIYF.

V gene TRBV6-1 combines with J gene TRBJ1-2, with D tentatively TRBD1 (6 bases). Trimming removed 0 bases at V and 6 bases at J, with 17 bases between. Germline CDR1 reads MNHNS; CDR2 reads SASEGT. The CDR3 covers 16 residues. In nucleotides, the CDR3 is TGTGCCAGCAGTGAAGCGCTTCGCCGGACAGAGAATGGCTACACCTTC. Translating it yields CASSEALRRTENGYTF.

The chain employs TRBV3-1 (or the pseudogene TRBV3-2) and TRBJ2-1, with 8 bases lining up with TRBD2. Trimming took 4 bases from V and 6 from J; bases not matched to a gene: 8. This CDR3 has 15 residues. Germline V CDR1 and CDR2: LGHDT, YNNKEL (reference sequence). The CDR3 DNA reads TGTGCCAGCAGCCGGAGCGGGGGAGGAATCAATGAGCAGTTCTTC. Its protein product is CASSRSGGGINEQFF.